This entry features one T cell receptor beta chain sequence. The CDR3 loop spans 14 amino acids. Germline V gives CDR1 SGHVS, CDR2 FQNEAQ. The V gene lost 8 bases and the J gene lost 3 bases, with 16 bases spanning the gap. Cohort allocation depended upon clinical history that participants reported. This record comes from a study of blood T cell repertoires in COVID-19. The method was immunoSEQ multiplex PCR; TCRdb's version includes in-frame clones alone and lacks a portion of them. The data contain 150,000 to 250,000 clones, approximately 83% of them seen just once; the ten biggest clones take up around 7%.

The sample taken for sequencing was PBMCs or T cells enriched from blood (not recorded which). This chain links TRBV7-8 with TRBJ1-1; tentative D call: TRBD1 (5 bases). This receptor was obtained from a middle-aged man who had recovered from COVID-19. CDR3 DNA: TGTGCCAGCGTTTTATCAAGGGGTGACACTGAAGCTTTCTTT. Amino acid sequence: CASVLSRGDTEAFF.